What follows describes a single TCR beta chain. Its target is not known. TEMRA cells were FACS-enriched, with CD8+ and CD4+ T cells isolated negatively. The data stem from a study of CD8 T cells in Susac syndrome. General study findings and limits: A relatively small number of individuals underwent TCR sequencing and HLA analysis.

RNA in amounts of roughly 0.5 to 1 ug was reverse transcribed with random hexamers. Amplification of the TCR beta CDR3 was carried out by immunoSEQ multiplex PCR, which spanned a total of 54 Vbeta and 13 Jbeta segments. TCRdb passed the immunoSEQ multiplex PCR reads through MiXCR, listing each CDR3 protein once. Seen here are roughly 120,000 distinct CDR3 sequences, roughly 94% observed once, and the top ten hold approximately 0.12%. This CDR3 has 14 amino acids. Trimming shortened V by 7 bases and J by 6 bases, and 20 bases separated the two germline ends. Germline CDR1 is SQVTM and CDR2 is ANQGSEA.

V is TRBV29-1 and J is TRBJ2-3; a weak D match, TRBD2 (7 bases). The source of this sequence is a human donor with multiple sclerosis. The material sequenced was CD4+ T cells from PBMCs. CDR3 coding DNA: TGCAGCGCCGAAGAGGGGGGGAGTGCGGATACGCAGTATTTT. It specifies CSAEEGGSADTQYF.